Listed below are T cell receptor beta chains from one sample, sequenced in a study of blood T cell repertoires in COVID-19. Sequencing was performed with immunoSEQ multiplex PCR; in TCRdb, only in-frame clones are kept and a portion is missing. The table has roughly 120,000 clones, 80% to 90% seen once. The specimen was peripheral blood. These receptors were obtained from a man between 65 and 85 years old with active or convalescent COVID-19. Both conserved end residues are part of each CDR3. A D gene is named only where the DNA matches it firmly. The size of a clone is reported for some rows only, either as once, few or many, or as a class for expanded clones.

CDR3 DNA: TGTGCCAGTAGTAACTCTGTGGGCTACACCTTC
CDR3 protein: CASSNSVGYTF
V gene: TRBV19
D gene: NA
clone size: NA
J gene: TRBJ1-2

CDR3 DNA: TGTGCCAGCAGCGTAGCCGACTACATCGCTAGCTCCTACAATGAGCAGTTCTTC
CDR3 protein: CASSVADYIASSYNEQFF
V gene: TRBV9
D gene: NA
clone size: NA
J gene: TRBJ2-1

CDR3 DNA: TGTGCCATCAGTGAGCTGACAGGGGGTATAATGAATGGCTACACCTTC
CDR3 protein: CAISELTGGIMNGYTF
V gene: TRBV10-3
D gene: TRBD1
clone size: NA
J gene: TRBJ1-2

CDR3 DNA: TGTGCCAGCAGCAACGAAGGGGCTTCTTGGGACAGACTCTACGAGCAGTACTTC
CDR3 protein: CASSNEGASWDRLYEQYF
V gene: TRBV21-1
D gene: NA
clone size: NA
J gene: TRBJ2-7

CDR3 DNA: TGTGCCAGCAGCGGCCGGGACAGGCGGATGAACACTGAAGCTTTCTTT
CDR3 protein: CASSGRDRRMNTEAFF
V gene: TRBV5-8
D gene: TRBD1
clone size: NA
J gene: TRBJ1-1

CDR3 DNA: TGTGCCACCAGTGATTTGCTTGGGGAGGCCACAGATACGCAGTATTTT
CDR3 protein: CATSDLLGEATDTQYF
V gene: TRBV24-1
D gene: NA
clone size: NA
J gene: TRBJ2-3

CDR3 DNA: TGTGCCAGTAGCAGTGATAACTATGGCTACACCTTC
CDR3 protein: CASSSDNYGYTF
V gene: TRBV19
D gene: NA
clone size: NA
J gene: TRBJ1-2

CDR3 DNA: TGTGCCAGCAGTGGGACATACCAAGAGACCCAGTACTTC
CDR3 protein: CASSGTYQETQYF
V gene: TRBV6-2/TRBV6-3
D gene: NA
clone size: NA
J gene: TRBJ2-5

CDR3 DNA: TGTGCCAGCAGTTCGGGACAGATGAACACTGAAGCTTTCTTT
CDR3 protein: CASSSGQMNTEAFF
V gene: TRBV28
D gene: TRBD1
clone size: NA
J gene: TRBJ1-1

CDR3 DNA: TGTGCCAGCTCACCACCGTACCAGGATAAGCAGTTCTTC
CDR3 protein: CASSPPYQDKQFF
V gene: TRBV18
D gene: NA
clone size: NA
J gene: TRBJ2-1

CDR3 DNA: TGTGCCAGCAGTTACCACTACAGCGGAATGAACACTGAAGCTTTCTTT
CDR3 protein: CASSYHYSGMNTEAFF
V gene: TRBV6-5
D gene: NA
clone size: few
J gene: TRBJ1-1

CDR3 DNA: TGTGCCAGCAGTTTAAGAGGGGAGGGCTATGAAAAACTGTTTTTT
CDR3 protein: CASSLRGEGYEKLFF
V gene: TRBV27
D gene: NA
clone size: once
J gene: TRBJ1-4

CDR3 DNA: TGTGCCAGCAGCTTAGCGGGCTCAACTAATGAAAAACTGTTTTTT
CDR3 protein: CASSLAGSTNEKLFF
V gene: TRBV7-3
D gene: NA
clone size: NA
J gene: TRBJ1-4

CDR3 DNA: TGTGCCACCAGTGATTCTCCGGGACAGGGGGCTTCCGGGGAGCTGTTTTTT
CDR3 protein: CATSDSPGQGASGELFF
V gene: TRBV24-1
D gene: TRBD1
clone size: NA
J gene: TRBJ2-2

CDR3 DNA: TGCGCCAGCAGCGTGGGGGACAGTGAAAAACTGTTTTTT
CDR3 protein: CASSVGDSEKLFF
V gene: TRBV5-1
D gene: TRBD1
clone size: NA
J gene: TRBJ1-4

CDR3 DNA: TGTGCCAGCAGGTCCGGGTCAACTAATGAAAAACTGTTTTTT
CDR3 protein: CASRSGSTNEKLFF
V gene: TRBV27
D gene: NA
clone size: NA
J gene: TRBJ1-4

CDR3 DNA: TGCGCCACGAGGGAAGACATGAACACTGAAGCTTTCTTT
CDR3 protein: CATREDMNTEAFF
V gene: TRBV5-1
D gene: NA
clone size: NA
J gene: TRBJ1-1

CDR3 DNA: TGTGCCAGCAGCAATTCAGGGGGCATCGGGGAGCTGTTTTTT
CDR3 protein: CASSNSGGIGELFF
V gene: TRBV6-4
D gene: TRBD1
clone size: NA
J gene: TRBJ2-2

CDR3 DNA: TGTGCCAGCAGTTACGGTAAATCGGACTCTGAGTACTTC
CDR3 protein: CASSYGKSDSEYF
V gene: TRBV6-5
D gene: NA
clone size: NA
J gene: TRBJ2-7

CDR3 DNA: TGTGCCAGCAGCCGGGGGACAGGGGGCCGACAAGAGACCCAGTACTTC
CDR3 protein: CASSRGTGGRQETQYF
V gene: TRBV4-2
D gene: TRBD1
clone size: NA
J gene: TRBJ2-5

CDR3 DNA: TGTGCCAGCAGTTTAGGGGGGACAGGGGCTTCTAACTATGGCTACACCTTC
CDR3 protein: CASSLGGTGASNYGYTF
V gene: TRBV28
D gene: TRBD1
clone size: NA
J gene: TRBJ1-2

CDR3 DNA: TGTGCCAGCAGCCTAGCGGGAGGCGGCACCGGGGAGCTGTTTTTT
CDR3 protein: CASSLAGGGTGELFF
V gene: TRBV7-8
D gene: TRBD2
clone size: NA
J gene: TRBJ2-2

CDR3 DNA: TGTGCCAGCTCACGTTCAGGGACAGGGGTTCTCCCAGATACGCAGTATTTT
CDR3 protein: CASSRSGTGVLPDTQYF
V gene: TRBV18
D gene: TRBD1
clone size: once
J gene: TRBJ2-3

CDR3 DNA: TGTGCCAGCAGCTTAGGGGGGCTAGCCCAATCGAACACCGGGGAGCTGTTTTTT
CDR3 protein: CASSLGGLAQSNTGELFF
V gene: TRBV11-3
D gene: NA
clone size: NA
J gene: TRBJ2-2

CDR3 DNA: TGTGCCAGCAGCTTAGCGAGCCTCGTCCTCTACGAGCAGTACTTC
CDR3 protein: CASSLASLVLYEQYF
V gene: TRBV7-8
D gene: NA
clone size: NA
J gene: TRBJ2-7

CDR3 DNA: TGTGCCAGGTCGGGTTTCCTGGGCTACACCTTC
CDR3 protein: CARSGFLGYTF
V gene: TRBV19
D gene: NA
clone size: NA
J gene: TRBJ1-2

CDR3 DNA: TGTGCCAGCAGCTCGCCGGGACAGTCTAATGAAAAACTGTTTTTT
CDR3 protein: CASSSPGQSNEKLFF
V gene: TRBV11-2
D gene: TRBD1
clone size: NA
J gene: TRBJ1-4

CDR3 DNA: TGCGCCAGCAGCTCTCGACTAAGCTCCTACGAGCAGTACTTC
CDR3 protein: CASSSRLSSYEQYF
V gene: TRBV5-1
D gene: NA
clone size: NA
J gene: TRBJ2-7

CDR3 DNA: TGTGCCAGTACTCTCCGGGGGACTAGCGATTACAATGAGCAGTTCTTC
CDR3 protein: CASTLRGTSDYNEQFF
V gene: TRBV19
D gene: TRBD2
clone size: NA
J gene: TRBJ2-1

CDR3 DNA: TGTGCCAGCAGCCTAGGCACAGGTGGAAACACCATATATTTT
CDR3 protein: CASSLGTGGNTIYF
V gene: TRBV7-8
D gene: NA
clone size: NA
J gene: TRBJ1-3

CDR3 DNA: TGTGCCAGCAGTTTTCGGGACACCGGTGAAGCTTTCTTT
CDR3 protein: CASSFRDTGEAFF
V gene: TRBV28
D gene: NA
clone size: NA
J gene: TRBJ1-1

CDR3 DNA: TGTGCCAGCAGCTTAGCTGGTAGCGGGAGGGCCGTTTACGAGCAGTACTTC
CDR3 protein: CASSLAGSGRAVYEQYF
V gene: TRBV7-9
D gene: TRBD2
clone size: NA
J gene: TRBJ2-7